This T cell receptor beta chain was identified in a study of beta chain features in type 1 diabetes. The CDR3 consists of 14 residues. J lost 3 bases, V lost 4 bases, and 7 bases had no gene match. The germline CDR1 and CDR2 sequences are SGHRS and YFSETQ. Isolated RNA was reverse transcribed in full, so expressed TCRB transcripts were sequenced. Sequenced by immunoSEQ multiplex PCR; TCRdb stores in-frame clones only, minus some. The data show hundreds of thousands of clones, with less than 20% seen just once and about 0.093% held by the top ten. This clone was seen a few times. This TCR came from a man aged 18 to 30 in good health. The chain employs TRBV5-1 and TRBJ2-7; TRBD1 matches at 7 bases. Sequences were obtained from naive CD4+ T cells from blood. The CDR3 DNA reads as TGCGCCAGCAGCATAGGGACAGCAAACTACGAGCAGTACTTC. Translating gives CASSIGTANYEQYF. The complete variable domain, with remaining parts taken from reference TRBV5-1 and TRBJ2-7, reads KAGVTQTPRYLIKTRGQQVTLSCSPISGHRSVSWYQQTPGQGLQFLFEYFSETQRNKGNFPGRFSGRQFSNSRSEMNVSTLELGDSALYLCASSIGTANYEQYFGPGTRLTVT.